This T cell receptor (beta chain) appears in the sequencing data of a study of OX40 agonist ivuxolimab in advanced cancers. Context from the whole study: Ivuxolimab was an agonistic, fully human IgG2 monoclonal antibody directed against OX40 (CD134), a costimulatory receptor. Intravenous ivuxolimab was administered to patients every 2 weeks at six dose levels: 0.01, 0.1, 0.3, 1.5, 3 and 10 mg/kg. Of the 52 patients in dose escalation, about 20 had hepatocellular carcinoma, some 15 had melanoma, 9 had renal cell carcinoma and 9 had head and neck cancer. The dose-escalation cohort was about 86% male with a mean age of roughly 60 years, ranging from about 23 to 85. Prior anti-PD-1, anti-PD-L1 or anti-CTLA-4 therapy was permitted, and about 40% of dose-escalation patients had received checkpoint inhibitors. Partial responses occurred in three dose-escalation patients: two with cutaneous melanoma and one with hepatocellular carcinoma. Peripheral TCRbeta sequencing aimed to test whether ivuxolimab altered TCR sequence diversity and caused clonal T-cell expansion. The paper covers the monotherapy dose-escalation part of the phase I ivuxolimab trial, which included N ≈ 50 patients. Overall study results and their limits: After ivuxolimab, CD8+ T cells had more expanded clones than CD4+ T cells on average. Low levels of normalized T-cell clonal expansion were also shown by some nonresponding patients. In the 0.1-3.0 mg/kg groups, partial responders were among the patients with the lowest normalized peripheral clonal expansion, particularly in CD8+ T cells. At doses of 0.1 to 3.0 mg/kg, clonal expansion of both CD4+ and CD8+ blood T cells was observed from baseline to week 6. The antigen specificity of the clonally expanded peripheral T cells was not determined.

The germline V end is reduced by 1 base and the J end by 4 bases; junction bases left unmatched: 5. The CDR3 starts with the cysteine, ends with the phenylalanine, and has 15 residues. Only CDR3 DNA is held: 45 bases, read in frame from base 1. The germline V gene yields SGHTA for CDR1 and FQGTGA for CDR2. Patients with a history of autoimmune disease or receiving systemic immunosuppression were excluded from the trial. Peripheral blood for TCR sequencing was collected from all dose cohorts at baseline, on cycle 4 day 1, and on cycle 7 day 1. Samples came from an open-label, multicenter, first-in-human phase I dose-escalation trial of ivuxolimab. The trial enrolled adults with locally advanced or metastatic head and neck squamous cell, hepatocellular, melanoma or renal cell carcinoma. CD4+ and CD8+ T cells were sorted separately from peripheral blood before TCR sequencing. Of note for this clone: The specificity of this receptor is unknown. Base qualities are not recorded, but no much larger clone differs from it by a single base.

For sequencing of the TCRbeta CDR3 region, genomic DNA was extracted from the sorted cells. The immunoSEQ Assay was used to sequence the TCRbeta CDR3 regions. The clones in this table, taken by TCRdb from immuneACCESS, are in-frame only. Not every clone is retained; where verified, under half of the shortfall comes from an unresolved V gene, and the cause of the rest is unknown. The sample table contains about 140,000 clones; only one count was recorded for more than 85% of them. 1% of the sample lies in the top ten. Rearrangement joined TRBV7-3 to TRBJ2-3; 7 central nucleotides agree with TRBD1. The receptor's source is an adult with an advanced solid tumor such as melanoma, head and neck, liver or kidney cancer. Sequenced material: CD4+ or CD8+ T cells sorted from blood, taken in a trial of the OX40 agonist ivuxolimab. CDR3 protein: CASSLIEGAADTQYF. The sequenced DNA is TGTGCCAGCAGCTTAATAGAGGGGGCGGCAGATACGCAGTATTTT.